This T cell receptor (beta chain) is from a study of shared clonotypes between healthy human individuals. This CDR3 is 16 amino acids long. V was clipped by 5 bases and J by 0 bases, with 14 bases between them. Germline loops: CDR1 MNHNY, CDR2 SVGAGI (reference sequence). This table comes from immunoSEQ multiplex PCR, and its TCRdb copy is limited to in-frame clones, with some not included. Of 2.3 million or so clones in the sample, 93% are singletons; the top ten hold under 0.45%. This TCR derives from a man between 18 and 29 years old in good health. Some clones in this sample may be carry-over from other donors' samples. The chain has TRBV6-6 and TRBJ1-5; possibly TRBD1 for D (6 bases). The sequenced sample was naive CD4+ T cells from PBMCs. The subset was: CD45RA+ positively selected. Here the CDR3 reads CASSQGRGFSNQPQHF. The CDR3 region has the DNA TGTGCCAGCAGTCAAGGGAGGGGGTTTAGCAATCAGCCCCAGCATTTT.